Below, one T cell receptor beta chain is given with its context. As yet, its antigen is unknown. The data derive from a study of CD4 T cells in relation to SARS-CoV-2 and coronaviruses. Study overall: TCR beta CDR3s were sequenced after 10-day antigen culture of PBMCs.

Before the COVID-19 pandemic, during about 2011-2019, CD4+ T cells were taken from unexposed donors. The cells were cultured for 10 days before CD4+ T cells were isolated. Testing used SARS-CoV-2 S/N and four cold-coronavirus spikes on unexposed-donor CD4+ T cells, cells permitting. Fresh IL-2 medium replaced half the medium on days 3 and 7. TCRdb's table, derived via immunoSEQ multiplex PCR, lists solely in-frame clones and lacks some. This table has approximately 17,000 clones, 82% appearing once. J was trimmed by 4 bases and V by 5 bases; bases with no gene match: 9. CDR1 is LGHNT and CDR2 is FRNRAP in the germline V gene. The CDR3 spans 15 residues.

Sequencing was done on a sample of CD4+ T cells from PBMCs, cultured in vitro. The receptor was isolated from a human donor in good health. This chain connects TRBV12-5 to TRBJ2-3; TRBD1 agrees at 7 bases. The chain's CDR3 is CASGPGTGTADTQYF. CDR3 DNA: TGTGCTAGTGGTCCGGGCACAGGGACAGCAGATACGCAGTATTTT.